This T cell receptor beta chain comes out of a study of blood T cell repertoires in COVID-19. Looking at the study overall: Acute and convalescent COVID-19 samples came from the United States, Italy and Spain. T cells, B-cell-depleted T cells, or PBMCs provided the cDNA or gDNA that served as material.

Authors' data handling: Estimation of nucleated cell counts was performed using reference gene primer amplification. Here immunoSEQ multiplex PCR was the method, and the copy in TCRdb shows in-frame clones only, minus some. V, J and clone size derive from that table, while D and trimming were established from the DNA sequence. The sample carries roughly 340,000 clones, 70% to 90% recorded once. Germline V gives CDR1 MNHEY, CDR2 SVGEGT. CDR3 length: 17 residues. The ends were cut back, 0 bases at V and 4 bases at J, with 17 bases in the middle. Followed over time, Seattle patients had been enrolled while infection was active.

The specimen sequenced was peripheral blood. The receptor was derived from a woman aged 25 to 45 with COVID-19, enrolled during active disease. The chain employs TRBV6-2 or TRBV6-3 and TRBJ2-3; D may be TRBD2 (5 bases). CDR3 nucleotides: TGTGCCAGCAGTTACTCGACCGCGGGTGTGGCCCCAGATACGCAGTATTTT. Residues: CASSYSTAGVAPDTQYF.